These 27 T cell receptor beta chains came from one sample sequenced in a study of OX40 agonist ivuxolimab in advanced cancers. The data were produced by immunoSEQ multiplex PCR, yet TCRdb's version contains in-frame clones alone and is incomplete. Here the sample spans roughly 80,000 clones, roughly 87% being singletons. Sequencing used CD4+ or CD8+ T cells sorted from blood, obtained in a trial of the OX40 agonist ivuxolimab. The receptors come from an adult with an advanced solid tumor such as melanoma, head and neck, liver or kidney cancer.

V is TRBV2 and J is TRBJ2-1; 7 nucleotides agree with TRBD2. Germline V gene sequence: CDR1 SNHLY, CDR2 FYNNEI. With V trimmed by 6 bases and J by 11 bases, 10 bases remained unmatched. CDR3 length: 13 residues. The CDR3 sequence: CASSERDESKQFF. In nucleotides, the CDR3 is TGTGCCAGCAGCGAGCGGGACGAATCGAAGCAGTTCTTC.

This sequence joins TRBV6-6 and TRBJ2-7; D is unresolved. Germline loops: CDR1 MNHNY, CDR2 SVGAGI (reference sequence). This CDR3 is 11 amino acids long. V lost 4 bases, J lost 7 bases, and 8 bases lay in between. CDR3 nucleotides: TGTGCCAGCAGTTCACTACGGGAGCAGTACTTC. Its protein is CASSSLREQYF.

This sequence joins TRBV9 and TRBJ2-5; D gene ambiguous. Trimming took off 1 base at V and 1 base at J, with 5 bases between the two ends. The CDR3 contains 13 residues. The germline V gene has CDR1 SGDLS and CDR2 YYNGEE. The CDR3 sequence is CASSVSSQETQYF. In DNA, the CDR3 is TGTGCCAGCAGCGTAAGCAGCCAAGAGACCCAGTACTTC.

The rearrangement joins TRBV7-9 to TRBJ2-7; 11 nucleotides align to TRBD2. This CDR3 contains 16 residues. The germline V gene has CDR1 SEHNR and CDR2 FQNEAQ (reference sequence). After removal of 6 bases from V and 2 bases from J, the junction contained 9 bases not matched to a gene. CDR3 sequence reads: CASRLSTSGGTYEQYF. In DNA form, the CDR3 reads TGTGCCAGCAGACTCTCTACTAGCGGGGGAACCTACGAGCAGTACTTC.

The J gene is TRBJ1-5, the V gene TRBV30; 7 nucleotides line up with TRBD1. The V segment lost 4 bases and the J segment 3 bases; nucleotides outside the gene matches: 9. The CDR3 covers 15 residues. Germline CDR1 GTSNPN, CDR2 SVGIG (reference sequence). In DNA form, the CDR3 reads TGTGCCTGGAAGATTGGGACAGCCCTCAATCAGCCCCAGCATTTT. Protein: CAWKIGTALNQPQHF.

The rearrangement links TRBV4-1 to TRBJ1-2, with a tentative D call TRBD1 (5 bases). V was clipped by 0 bases and J by 8 bases, with 13 bases between them. Germline V gene sequence: CDR1 MGHRA, CDR2 YSYEKL. The CDR3 has 14 amino acids. The CDR3 DNA reads as TGCGCCAGCAGCCAAGAAGGGGCAGGTGCCGGCTACACCTTC. It translates to CASSQEGAGAGYTF.

The V call is TRBV29-1, the J call TRBJ2-4, with 9 bases lining up with TRBD1. This CDR3 region has 17 residues. The V gene's germline CDR1 is SQVTM and CDR2 ANQGSEA. Trimming took 4 bases from V and 7 from J; bases not matched to a gene: 17. The CDR3 bases are TGCAGCGTTGTGCCTCGGACAGGGGTTGGAACGTGGAACATTCAGTACTTC. This sequence encodes CSVVPRTGVGTWNIQYF.

J is TRBJ1-2 and V is TRBV27; the D gene is possibly TRBD1 (5 bases). This CDR3 has 13 residues. CDR1 MNHEY and CDR2 SMNVEV come from the germline V gene (reference sequence). Trimming cost V 7 bases and J 5 bases, with 14 bases left between them. Here the CDR3 reads CASKRGAPYGYTF. Here the CDR3 DNA reads TGTGCCAGCAAGAGGGGAGCCCCGTATGGCTACACCTTC.

This chain links TRBV6-5 with TRBJ2-5; maybe TRBD2 (6 bases). Between the trimmed V and J ends, which lost 8 bases and 4 bases, there was a span of 14 bases. Germline CDR1 reads MNHEY; CDR2 reads SVGAGI. The CDR3 loop spans 13 amino acids. The CDR3 loop reads CASGRRERETQYF. CDR3 sequence (DNA): TGTGCCAGCGGTCGACGGGAGCGAGAGACCCAGTACTTC.

V gene TRBV29-1 combines with J gene TRBJ2-3, with no clear D. V was shortened by 8 bases and J by 0 bases, with 9 bases between the two germline ends. Per the germline V gene, CDR1 is SQVTM and CDR2 is ANQGSEA. CDR3 length: 12 residues. CDR3 in DNA: TGCAGCCTCGTTTCCAGCACAGATACGCAGTATTTT. Residues: CSLVSSTDTQYF.

J is TRBJ2-7 and V is TRBV2; no clear D gene. Germline V lookup: CDR1 SNHLY, CDR2 FYNNEI. The V end lost 5 bases, the J end lost 5 bases, and 10 bases lay between the germline ends. This CDR3 is 12 amino acids long. The DNA of the CDR3 is TGTGCCAGCAGTCCCTACCGAGACGAGCAGTACTTC. It specifies CASSPYRDEQYF.

This clone occurred once. The chain combines TRBV19 with TRBJ2-1; weak D call: TRBD2 (7 bases). V was trimmed by 9 bases and J by 9 bases, leaving 21 bases between them. The CDR3 totals 14 residues. In germline, CDR1 is LNHDA, CDR2 SQIVND (reference sequence). For the CDR3, the DNA is TGTGCCAGCCGGACAAGGGGGGGGATTAGTGAGCAGTTCTTC. The encoded protein is CASRTRGGISEQFF.

The chain joins TRBV30 to TRBJ1-1; D unclear. V lost 4 bases and J 4 bases, leaving 10 bases between the germline ends. The CDR3 has 12 residues. The germline CDR1 and CDR2 sequences are GTSNPN and SVGIG (reference sequence). The CDR3 bases are TGTGCCTGGAAAATAGGGCCCACTGAAGCTTTCTTT. Residues: CAWKIGPTEAFF.

The rearrangement links TRBV2 to TRBJ2-4; either TRBD1 or TRBD2 may supply D (6 bases each). Trimming stripped 7 bases from V and 2 bases from J, with 27 bases between. Germline V lookup: CDR1 SNHLY, CDR2 FYNNEI. The CDR3 runs to 19 residues. The CDR3 protein is CASTKRGVAETITKNIQYF. CDR3 bases: TGTGCCAGCACCAAAAGGGGGGTTGCAGAGACTATTACCAAAAACATTCAGTACTTC.

This chain links TRBV28 with TRBJ1-6; D call uncertain. The CDR3 totals 13 residues. V was trimmed by 6 bases and J by 9 bases, leaving 12 bases between them. CDR1 is MDHEN, CDR2 SYDVKM, per germline. DNA of the CDR3: TGTGCCAGCAGCCCTGACTCCTCTTCACCCCTCCACTTT. Protein sequence: CASSPDSSSPLHF. The full variable domain, completed using reference TRBV28 and TRBJ1-6, is DVKVTQSSRYLVKRTGEKVFLECVQDMDHENMFWYRQDPGLGLRLIYFSYDVKMKEKGDIPEGYSVSREKKERFSLILESASTNQTSMYLCASSPDSSSPLHFGNGTRLTVT.

In regard to this clone: The sample holds other DNA sequences that translate to the same CDR3. The J gene is TRBJ2-3, the V gene TRBV18; no firm D call. The CDR3 runs 13 residues. From germline, CDR1 is KGHSH and CDR2 LQKENI. Trimming shortened V by 0 bases and J by 0 bases, and 1 base separated the two germline ends. The CDR3 sequence: CASSPPSTDTQYF. CDR3 in DNA: TGTGCCAGCTCACCACCTAGCACAGATACGCAGTATTTT.

V gene TRBV28 combines with J gene TRBJ2-1; the match to TRBD2 covers 9 bases. The CDR3 covers 15 residues. V gave up 7 bases and J gave up 5 bases; unmatched junction bases: 9. Per the germline V gene, CDR1 is MDHEN and CDR2 is SYDVKM. The CDR3 coding sequence is TGTGCCAGCACTATGATAGCGGGGGTTCACAATGAGCAGTTCTTC. This gives the protein CASTMIAGVHNEQFF.

The J gene is TRBJ2-2, the V gene TRBV18; D gene ambiguous. This CDR3 is built from 14 residues. Per germline, CDR1 KGHSH and CDR2 LQKENI. The V gene lost 3 bases and the J gene lost 3 bases, with 8 bases spanning the gap. CDR3 region: CASSPNGYTGELFF. The DNA of the CDR3 is TGTGCCAGCTCACCGAACGGTTACACCGGGGAGCTGTTTTTT.

This clone was seen only a few times. The V gene is TRBV28, the J gene TRBJ2-5, with 8 nucleotides matching TRBD1. J was trimmed by 2 bases and V by 3 bases; bases with no gene match: 5. Germline loops: CDR1 MDHEN, CDR2 SYDVKM. There are 15 residues in the CDR3. The chain's CDR3 is CASSFWTGTQETQYF. In DNA, the CDR3 is TGTGCCAGCAGTTTTTGGACAGGGACACAAGAGACCCAGTACTTC. Filled out from reference TRBV28 and TRBJ2-5, the complete variable domain reads DVKVTQSSRYLVKRTGEKVFLECVQDMDHENMFWYRQDPGLGLRLIYFSYDVKMKEKGDIPEGYSVSREKKERFSLILESASTNQTSMYLCASSFWTGTQETQYFGPGTRLLVL.

V gene TRBV6-4 combines with J gene TRBJ1-1; possibly TRBD1 for D (5 bases). Trimming removed 7 bases at V and 0 bases at J, with 12 bases between. Per the germline V gene, CDR1 is MRHNA and CDR2 is SNTAGT. The CDR3 is 14 residues long. DNA for the CDR3: TGTGCCAGCATGGCGGGGGGATTGAACACTGAAGCTTTCTTT. Amino acids: CASMAGGLNTEAFF.

This clone is medium-sized by share. The gene calls are TRBV28 and TRBJ1-5, with D perhaps TRBD1 (6 bases). Germline V gene data show CDR1 as MDHEN and CDR2 as SYDVKM. The CDR3 has 15 residues. V lost 4 bases to trimming and J lost 6 bases, with 16 bases between them. Here the CDR3 reads CASSYGGPRGQPQHF. CDR3 coding DNA: TGTGCCAGCAGTTACGGGGGGCCACGGGGTCAGCCCCAGCATTTT.

The genes are TRBV5-5 and TRBJ2-1, with D perhaps matching TRBD1 (5 bases). The CDR3 runs 17 residues. Looked up from germline, CDR1 is SGHKS and CDR2 is YYEKEE (reference sequence). V dropped 6 bases and J dropped 7 bases, with 26 bases sitting between them. The CDR3 here is CASTLLQVIRVKNEQFF. The DNA for the CDR3 is TGTGCCAGCACACTGTTACAGGTGATCCGAGTCAAGAATGAGCAGTTCTTC.

In its sample, this clone was seen a few times. This CDR3 is CASSDRRGRLITDTQYF. In DNA, the CDR3 is TGTGCCAGCAGTGACCGCCGCGGGCGGTTGATCACAGATACGCAGTATTTT. The V gene is TRBV6-1, the J gene TRBJ2-3, with D possibly being TRBD2 (5 bases). The length of the CDR3 is 17 residues. V dropped 3 bases and J dropped 2 bases, with 18 bases sitting between them. Germline lookup yields CDR1 MNHNS and CDR2 SASEGT.

The chain carries TRBV27 and TRBJ2-3, with 8 bases lining up with TRBD1. Germline values: CDR1 MNHEY, CDR2 SMNVEV (reference sequence). Trimming at V came to 4 bases and at J to 8 bases, leaving 8 bases not matched to a gene. CDR3 length equals 14 residues. The CDR3 DNA is TGTGCCAGCAGTTACGGACAGGGTGGGAGTACGCAGTATTTT. Its translation is CASSYGQGGSTQYF.

J is TRBJ1-6 and V is TRBV6-1; weak D call: TRBD1 (6 bases). V was cut by 2 bases and J by 6 bases, with 14 bases left in between. Germline CDR1 MNHNS, CDR2 SASEGT. This CDR3 spans 16 amino acids. Here the CDR3 reads CASSEFRGAGNSPLHF. The CDR3 DNA follows: TGTGCCAGCAGTGAATTCCGGGGGGCAGGTAATTCACCCCTCCACTTT.

The chain joins TRBV30 to TRBJ2-7; D is unresolved. The CDR3 consists of 14 residues. CDR1 and CDR2 from the germline V gene are GTSNPN and SVGIG (reference sequence). The ends were cut back, 4 bases at V and 4 bases at J, with 17 bases in the middle. This chain's CDR3 is CAWMPRARAYEQYF. CDR3 DNA: TGTGCCTGGATGCCCCGGGCTCGGGCTTACGAGCAGTACTTC. The whole variable domain, filled in from reference TRBV30 and TRBJ2-7, reads SQTIHQWPATLVQPVGSPLSLECTVEGTSNPNLYWYRQAAGRGLQLLFYSVGIGQISSEVPQNLSASRPQDRQFILSSKKLLLSDSGFYLCAWMPRARAYEQYFGPGTRLTVT.

The chain is built from TRBV30 and TRBJ2-1, with D possibly matching TRBD2 (5 bases). In germline, CDR1 is GTSNPN, CDR2 SVGIG (reference sequence). Trimming took 2 bases from V and 2 from J, leaving 19 bases between them. The CDR3 runs to 17 residues. CDR3: CAWSMPPGRRTYNEQFF. The CDR3 DNA reads as TGTGCCTGGAGTATGCCCCCCGGCAGGAGGACCTACAATGAGCAGTTCTTC.